Described below is a single T cell receptor beta chain sequence and its context. Some clones are missing from TCRdb's copy, which holds only in-frame ones; the method was immunoSEQ multiplex PCR. The sample comprises roughly 60,000 clones, almost 90% of which are singletons, and 8.5% rests with the top ten. This entry comes from a study of blood T cell repertoires in COVID-19. Trimming took off 3 bases at V and 1 base at J, with 14 bases between the two ends. CDR1 and CDR2 (germline): SGHTS, YDEGEE. The CDR3 loop spans 16 amino acids. V gene TRBV5-8 combines with J gene TRBJ2-1; tentatively, D is TRBD2 (6 bases). The sequenced material came from peripheral blood. The sequence came from a man in his sixties with active COVID-19. The CDR3 nucleotides are TGTGCCAGCAGCTCAACGCCGGGACTGTCCTACAATGAGCAGTTCTTC. Its translation: CASSSTPGLSYNEQFF.